The present entry profiles one T cell receptor beta chain with its context. The data are from a study of T cell changes during pregnancy in multiple sclerosis. Sequencing used immunoSEQ multiplex PCR; TCRdb keeps in-frame clones, though not all of them. Here the sample spans around 43,000 clones, about 93% being singletons. CDR3 length: 14 amino acids. CDR1 is SNHLY and CDR2 is FYNNEI in the germline V gene. Trimming stripped 6 bases from V and 4 bases from J, with 15 bases between. The sample in question was CD8+ T cells from peripheral blood mononuclear cells, obtained after pregnancy. J is TRBJ1-1 and V is TRBV2; maybe TRBD1 (6 bases). The receptor's source is a female donor with multiple sclerosis, enrolled in a pregnancy study. The DNA for the CDR3 is TGTGCCAGCAGGGATACAGGGAAAGGCACTGAAGCTTTCTTT. Translation gives CASRDTGKGTEAFF.